A single sample is the source of the 14 T cell receptor beta chains below, sequenced in a study of T cell therapy after organ transplantation. Specified time point: 20-29 weeks after completion of therapy. TCRdb's copy holds only in-frame clones and misses some; the assay was immunoSEQ multiplex PCR. The sample has about 1,800 clones; around nine tenths are singletons. Which antigens these TCRs recognize remains unknown. The sequencing used CD8+ T cells from blood, collected after autologous CMV-specific T cell therapy. These receptors came from a human patient who had received a solid organ transplant and had CMV disease. Some T cells may originate from the graft donor.

Of note for this clone: Without the conserved terminal phenylalanine or tryptophan, this CDR3 likely stems from a read error. This chain joins TRBV13 and TRBJ1-6; TRBD1 matches at 12 bases. This CDR3 comprises 14 residues. Germline values: CDR1 PRHDT, CDR2 FYEKMQ (reference sequence). J gave up 10 bases and V 3 bases, and 1 base lay outside the gene matches. CDR3 sequence (DNA): TGTGCCAGCAGCTTGGGGACAGGGGGCTCACCCCTCCACCTT. It yields the protein CASSLGTGGSPLHL.

The chain carries TRBV29-1 and TRBJ2-5; D assignment may be TRBD1 or TRBD2 (5 bases each). The J call may be mistaken, given a closer DNA end match to TRBJ2-7. The CDR3 sequence is 13 residues long. Germline CDR1 is SQVTM and CDR2 is ANQGSEA. Here the CDR3 DNA reads TGCAGCGTTGTTGGAGTCAGGGAGAACGAGCAGTACTTC. It specifies CSVVGVRENEQYF.

The V call is TRBV18, the J call TRBJ2-5; 7 nucleotides match TRBD1. Germline V gene sequence: CDR1 KGHSH, CDR2 LQKENI. Germline trimming cut 5 bases from V and 1 base from J; bases unmatched to any gene: 10. The length of the CDR3 is 16 residues. The CDR3 bases are TGTGCCAGCTCAGACAACACAGGGGCTCCCCAAGAGACCCAGTACTTC. Residues: CASSDNTGAPQETQYF. The full variable domain, completed using reference TRBV18 and TRBJ2-5, is NAGVMQNPRHLVRRRGQEARLRCSPMKGHSHVYWYRQLPEEGLKFMVYLQKENIIDESGMPKERFSAEFPKEGPSILRIQQVVRGDSAAYFCASSDNTGAPQETQYFGPGTRLLVL.

The chain recombines TRBV11-2 with TRBJ2-2; the D is unclear. This CDR3 has 12 residues. Trimming removed 3 bases at V and 5 bases at J, with 4 bases between. CDR1 and CDR2 (germline): SGHAT, FQNNGV. CDR3 in amino acids: CASSLGTGELFF. The CDR3 coding sequence is TGTGCCAGCAGCTTGGGGACCGGGGAGCTGTTTTTT.

This chain joins TRBV7-8 and TRBJ2-7; TRBD2 might be the D (6 bases). Germline loops: CDR1 SGHVS, CDR2 FQNEAQ. The CDR3 extends over 14 amino acids. Deletions cut 5 bases from V and 9 bases from J, with 20 bases between. In DNA form, the CDR3 reads TGTGCCAGCAGCCCTGCGGGGATCAACTCTGGGCAGTACTTC. This encodes CASSPAGINSGQYF.

This chain joins TRBV4-2 and TRBJ2-7; 11 nucleotides agree with TRBD2. This CDR3 is built from 17 residues. V shed 1 base, J shed 4 bases, and the junction held 9 bases outside the gene matches. The V gene's germline CDR1 is LGHNA and CDR2 YNFKEQ. CDR3 residues: CASSQVLPGLAVYEQYF. CDR3 DNA: TGTGCCAGCAGCCAAGTGCTACCGGGACTAGCGGTATACGAGCAGTACTTC.

V usage is TRBV28 and J usage is TRBJ2-3; D assignment may be TRBD1 or TRBD2 (5 bases each). CDR3 size: 14 residues. CDR1 MDHEN and CDR2 SYDVKM come from the germline V gene. V dropped 4 bases and J dropped 3 bases, with 11 bases sitting between them. CDR3 bases: TGTGCCAGCAGTTCCTTGGGGGAGACAGATACGCAGTATTTT. This codes for CASSSLGETDTQYF.

The J gene is TRBJ2-3, the V gene TRBV7-3; 11 bases are a match to TRBD2. The CDR3 has 18 residues. V dropped 5 bases and J dropped 4; count of bases not matched to a gene: 14. Germline CDR1 reads SGHTA; CDR2 reads FQGTGA. The CDR3 sequence: CASSLEGTTSGVADTQYF. Written as DNA, the CDR3 is TGTGCCAGCAGCCTAGAAGGGACGACTAGCGGGGTTGCAGATACGCAGTATTTT.

The gene calls are TRBV6-1 and TRBJ2-2; perhaps TRBD1 as D (5 bases). Germline V CDR1 and CDR2: MNHNS, SASEGT. The V and J ends lost 3 bases and 0 bases respectively, with 14 bases between them. This CDR3 has 17 residues. The CDR3 region is CASSDFLDTANTGELFF. CDR3 nucleotide sequence: TGTGCCAGCAGTGATTTCTTGGACACGGCGAACACCGGGGAGCTGTTTTTT.

The CDR3 here is CASSIRDLVEQFF. CDR3 nucleotides: TGTGCCAGTAGTATCCGGGACCTCGTAGAGCAGTTCTTC. V and J are TRBV19 and TRBJ2-1; TRBD1 or TRBD2 may be the D gene (5 bases each). V was pared by 3 bases and J by 10 bases, with 13 bases between. Germline V gene data show CDR1 as LNHDA and CDR2 as SQIVND (reference sequence). CDR3 length equals 13 residues.

The V call is TRBV5-1, the J call TRBJ1-2, with D tentatively TRBD1 (5 bases). V was shortened by 0 bases and J by 3 bases, with 15 bases between the two germline ends. CDR3 length: 16 amino acids. Germline V gene data show CDR1 as SGHRS and CDR2 as YFSETQ. CDR3 coding DNA: TGCGCCAGCAGCTTGGCCGAGGCAGGGAGGCACTATGGCTACACCTTC. It yields the protein CASSLAEAGRHYGYTF.

V usage is TRBV10-3 and J usage is TRBJ1-2; 8 bases agree with TRBD1. The germline V gene encodes CDR1 ENHRY and CDR2 SYGVKD. The length of the CDR3 is 15 residues. V gave up 0 bases and J gave up 3 bases; unmatched junction bases: 3. The CDR3, as DNA: TGTGCCATCAGTGAGTCAGCAGGGGGCGACTATGGCTACACCTTC. It codes for CAISESAGGDYGYTF.

The rearrangement links TRBV27 to TRBJ1-2; D call uncertain. Germline V gene lookup returns CDR1 MNHEY and CDR2 SMNVEV (reference sequence). Between the trimmed V and J ends, which lost 6 bases and 6 bases, there was a span of 14 bases. This CDR3 is 13 amino acids long. The CDR3 DNA is TGTGCCAGCAGCCTGACAAGATCGGATGGCTACACCTTC. This codes for CASSLTRSDGYTF.

As concerns this clone: Additional DNA sequences in this sample encode the identical CDR3. The rearrangement joins TRBV5-1 to TRBJ2-7; 9 bases agree with TRBD2. V lost 5 bases to trimming and J lost 1 base; unmatched junction nucleotides: 22. Germline CDR1 reads SGHRS; CDR2 reads YFSETQ. The CDR3 runs to 20 residues. For the CDR3, the DNA is TGCGCCAGCAGTGAGAGAGGACTAGCGCGTACCCTACCCGTTTCCTACGAGCAGTACTTC. It is translated as CASSERGLARTLPVSYEQYF.